Listed here are 8 T cell receptor beta chains from one sample, sequenced in a study of T cells in Graves' hyperthyroidism and ophthalmopathy. It was RNA transcripts that yielded the amplified TCR beta CDR3 regions. HTBI primers were employed in a first-round RT-PCR of the TCR CDR3. Each CDR3 protein gets one entry after TCRdb re-called the multiplex PCR reads with MiXCR. Of more than 500,000 distinct CDR3 sequences in the sample, about 16% are singletons; the top ten hold about 31%. Sequencing input: blood. All receptors derive from a woman between 25 and 40 years old with Graves' ophthalmopathy.

The V call is TRBV20-1, the J call TRBJ2-1, with a weak D call TRBD2 (5 bases). Germline V lookup: CDR1 DFQATT, CDR2 SNEGSKA (reference sequence). Trimming removed 6 bases at V and 3 bases at J, with 15 bases between. This CDR3 is 14 amino acids long. The CDR3 DNA reads as TGCAGTGCCGAGCAAGGAGGCAACTACAATGAGCAGTTCTTC. Encoded protein: CSAEQGGNYNEQFF.

There are a few counts of this clonotype. The gene calls are TRBV7-3 and TRBJ2-3; TRBD2 matches at 11 bases. V trimming: 3 bases; J trimming: 0 bases; junction bases outside the gene matches: 8. Germline CDR1 and CDR2: SGHTA and FQGTGA. This CDR3 is built from 18 residues. In DNA form, the CDR3 reads TGTGCCAGCAGCTTTACTACTCGGACTAGCGGGAGCACAGATACGCAGTATTTT. Protein: CASSFTTRTSGSTDTQYF.

The table lists this clonotype with many counts. The rearrangement uses TRBV13 and TRBJ2-7; TRBD2 aligns across 8 bases. This CDR3 comprises 14 residues. J gave up 5 bases and V 5 bases, and 8 bases lay outside the gene matches. CDR1 is PRHDT, CDR2 FYEKMQ, per germline (reference sequence). The chain's CDR3 is CASSQSGRGDEQYF. CDR3 DNA: TGTGCCAGCAGCCAGAGCGGGAGAGGAGACGAGCAGTACTTC.

This clonotype is a singleton in its sample. One end of the junction is discordant with germline, which a read error may explain. The rearrangement links TRBV14 to TRBJ2-1; D is possibly TRBD1 (6 bases). The CDR3 covers 14 residues. Germline V gives CDR1 SGHDN, CDR2 FVKESK. CDR3 residues: CASSPQGSYSEQFF. The CDR3 bases are TGTGCCAGCAGCCCGCAGGGGTCCTACAGTGAGCAGTTCTTC.

This clonotype was counted many times. J is TRBJ2-7 and V is TRBV20-1, with a tentative D call TRBD1 (5 bases). Trimming left V 6 bases short and J 2 bases short, with 17 bases between. The V gene's germline CDR1 is DFQATT and CDR2 SNEGSKA (reference sequence). This CDR3 has 14 amino acids. The CDR3 is CSATPLTETYEQYF. As DNA, the CDR3 is TGCAGTGCCACACCTCTGACAGAGACCTACGAGCAGTACTTC.

In its sample, this clonotype was seen a few times. The chain is built from TRBV24-1 and TRBJ2-1, with 7 bases lining up with TRBD1. V lost 10 bases to trimming and J lost 7 bases; unmatched junction nucleotides: 6. Germline V lookup: CDR1 KGHDR, CDR2 SFDVKD. This CDR3 spans 12 amino acids. Here the CDR3 reads CATGQVENEQFF. Here the CDR3 DNA reads TGTGCCACAGGACAGGTCGAAAATGAGCAGTTCTTC.

The genes are TRBV6-1 and TRBJ2-1; 7 nucleotides line up with TRBD2. Germline values: CDR1 MNHNS, CDR2 SASEGT. Trimming took 5 bases from V and 4 from J; bases not matched to a gene: 8. There are 15 residues in the CDR3. DNA of the CDR3: TGTGCCAGCAGTTCTCCAGCGGGAAGGTACAATGAGCAGTTCTTC. Its translation: CASSSPAGRYNEQFF.

This clonotype was observed at least ten times. The chain is built from TRBV5-5 and TRBJ2-7; the D gene is possibly TRBD1 (5 bases). From germline, CDR1 is SGHKS and CDR2 YYEKEE (reference sequence). The CDR3 has 16 amino acids. Trimming took off 4 bases at V and 1 base at J, with 18 bases between the two ends. CDR3 nucleotide sequence: TGTGCCAGCAGCCAAGCAGCAGGGTTTGCGTCCTACGAGCAGTACTTC. As protein: CASSQAAGFASYEQYF.